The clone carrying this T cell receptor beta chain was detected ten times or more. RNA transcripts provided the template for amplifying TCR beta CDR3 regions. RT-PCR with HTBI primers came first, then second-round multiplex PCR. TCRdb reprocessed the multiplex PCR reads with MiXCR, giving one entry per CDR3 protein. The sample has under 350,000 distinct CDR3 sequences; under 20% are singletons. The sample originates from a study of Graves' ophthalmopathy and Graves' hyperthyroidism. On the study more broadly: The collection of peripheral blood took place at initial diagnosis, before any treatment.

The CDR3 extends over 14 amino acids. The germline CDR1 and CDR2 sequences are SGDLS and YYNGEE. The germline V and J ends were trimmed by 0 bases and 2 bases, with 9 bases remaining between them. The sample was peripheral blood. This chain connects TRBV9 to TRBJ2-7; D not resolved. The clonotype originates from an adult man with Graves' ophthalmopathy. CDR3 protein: CASSVVATAYEQYF. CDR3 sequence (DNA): TGTGCCAGCAGCGTAGTTGCCACGGCCTACGAGCAGTACTTC. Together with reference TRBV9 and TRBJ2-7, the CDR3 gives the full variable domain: DSGVTQTPKHLITATGQRVTLRCSPRSGDLSVYWYQQSLDQGLQFLIQYYNGEERAKGNILERFSAQQFPDLHSELNLSSLELGDSALYFCASSVVATAYEQYFGPGTRLTVT.